Only a few counts were recorded for the clone carrying this T cell receptor (beta chain). This specimen comes from a study of cytomegalovirus exposure and HLA in healthy donors. Trimming left V 3 bases short and J 4 bases short, with 21 bases between. This CDR3 has 17 amino acids. CDR1 SGHDN and CDR2 FVKESK come from the germline V gene. Generated by immunoSEQ multiplex PCR, the TCRdb table keeps only in-frame clones and is missing some. The data show about 280,000 clones, with 70% to 90% seen just once and 0.9% to 1.1% held by the top ten. The source material was PBMCs. This TCR came from a woman aged 18-30 years in good health and CMV-seronegative. The rearrangement links TRBV14 to TRBJ1-2, with D perhaps matching TRBD1 (6 bases). The CDR3 region has the DNA TGTGCCAGCAGCCAGTCGACAGGTAAAACCTTCGGCTATGGCTACACCTTC. Amino acid sequence: CASSQSTGKTFGYGYTF.